This T cell receptor (beta chain) originates from a study of OX40 agonist ivuxolimab in advanced cancers. About the investigation overall: Ivuxolimab, which targeted the costimulatory receptor OX40 (CD134), was an agonistic, fully human IgG2 monoclonal antibody. Intravenous ivuxolimab was administered to patients every 2 weeks at six dose levels: 0.01, 0.1, 0.3, 1.5, 3 and 10 mg/kg. Of the approximately 50 dose-escalation patients, hepatocellular carcinoma was present in around 19, melanoma in about 15, renal cell carcinoma in 9 and head and neck cancer in 9. The dose-escalation cohort was over 70% male with a mean age of approximately 60 years, ranging from about 20 to 85. Prior anti-PD-1, anti-PD-L1 or anti-CTLA-4 therapy was permitted, and checkpoint inhibitors had been received by less than 45% of dose-escalation patients. Partial responses were achieved by three dose-escalation patients, of whom one had hepatocellular carcinoma and two had cutaneous melanoma. The point of sequencing TCRbeta in the periphery was to test whether ivuxolimab changed TCR sequence diversity and drove clonal T-cell expansion. The paper reports the monotherapy dose-escalation portion (N of about 51 patients) of the phase I ivuxolimab trial. Here is what the overall study found, with its caveats: Low levels of normalized T-cell clonal expansion were also seen in some patients who did not respond. Clonal expansion of both CD4+ and CD8+ blood T cells was observed from baseline to week 6 at doses 0.1 to 3.0 mg/kg. Partial responders in the 0.1-3.0 mg/kg groups had among the lowest normalized peripheral clonal expansion, especially among CD8+ T cells. After ivuxolimab, more expanded clones were found on average in CD8+ T cells than in CD4+ T cells. Antigen specificity was not determined for the clonally expanded peripheral T cells.

Reading the germline V gene gives CDR1 MNHNS and CDR2 SASEGT. V and J lose 3 bases and 4 bases, and a span of 7 bases separates them. The CDR3, cysteine through phenylalanine, is 12 amino acids long. Kept here is only the CDR3 DNA, which spans 36 bases and is read in frame from base 1. Patients with a history of autoimmune disease or receiving systemic immunosuppression were excluded from the trial. Peripheral blood for TCR sequencing was collected from all dose cohorts at baseline, on cycle 4 day 1, and on cycle 7 day 1. Samples were obtained from an open-label, multicenter, first-in-human phase I dose-escalation trial of ivuxolimab. The trial enrolled adults with locally advanced or metastatic head and neck squamous cell, hepatocellular, melanoma or renal cell carcinoma. Before TCR sequencing, CD4+ T cells and CD8+ T cells from peripheral blood were sorted into separate populations. Genomic DNA was extracted from sorted cells for sequencing of the TCRbeta CDR3 region. The immunoSEQ Assay was used for sequencing of TCRbeta CDR3 regions. TCRdb obtained this table from immuneACCESS and retained in-frame rearrangements with V and J assigned. These tables miss some clones; where compared with another copy, unresolved V genes account for less than half of the shortfall, and the remainder is unexplained. This sample holds just over 90,000 clones; 85% to 95% were observed only once. Approximately 2.4% of the sample is held by the ten biggest clonotypes.

Concerning this clone: No cognate antigen has been identified for it. Base quality data are lacking; no much larger clone is found one base away.

The receptor comes from an adult with an advanced solid tumor such as melanoma, head and neck, liver or kidney cancer. The sequence joins TRBV6-1 to TRBJ2-7; possibly the D gene is TRBD1, per 5 matching bases. The source was CD4+ or CD8+ T cells sorted from blood, collected in a trial of the OX40 agonist ivuxolimab. The CDR3 protein sequence reads: CASSDQGYEQYF. The sequence in DNA is TGTGCCAGCAGTGATCAGGGATACGAGCAGTACTTC.